The source of this TCR beta chain is a study of cytomegalovirus exposure and HLA in healthy donors. Amplification used 60 Vbeta primers and 13 Jbeta primers. The repertoire was sequenced with immunoSEQ multiplex PCR; TCRdb's copy has only in-frame clones and lacks some. Of around 130,000 clones listed, roughly 62% are singletons. This clone was counted only a few times. This clonotype was sampled from a male donor in good health and CMV-seronegative. Sequencing used PBMCs.

The CDR3 is CASQDRGTYSNQPQHF. In nucleotides, the CDR3 is TGTGCCAGCCAGGACAGGGGAACATATAGCAATCAGCCCCAGCATTTT. The chain carries TRBV19 and TRBJ1-5, with TRBD1 identical over 9 bases. CDR3 length: 16 amino acids. V was clipped by 9 bases and J by 0 bases; unmatched bases: 9. Germline V lookup: CDR1 LNHDA, CDR2 SQIVND (reference sequence).